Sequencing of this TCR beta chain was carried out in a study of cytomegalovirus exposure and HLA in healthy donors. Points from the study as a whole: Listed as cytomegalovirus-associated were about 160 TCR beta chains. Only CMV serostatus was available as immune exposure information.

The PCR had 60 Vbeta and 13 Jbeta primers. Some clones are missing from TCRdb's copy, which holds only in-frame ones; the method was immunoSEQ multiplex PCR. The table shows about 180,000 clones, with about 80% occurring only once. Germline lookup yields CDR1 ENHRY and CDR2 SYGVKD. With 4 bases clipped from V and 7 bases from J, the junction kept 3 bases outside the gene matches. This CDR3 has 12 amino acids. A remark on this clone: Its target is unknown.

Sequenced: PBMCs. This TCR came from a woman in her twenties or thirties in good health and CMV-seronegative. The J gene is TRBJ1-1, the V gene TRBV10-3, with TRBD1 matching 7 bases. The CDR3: CAISGGTDEAFF. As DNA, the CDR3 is TGTGCCATCAGTGGGGGGACAGATGAAGCTTTCTTT.